This T cell receptor (beta chain) is drawn from a study of blood T cell repertoires in COVID-19. Looking at the study overall: PBMCs, B-cell-depleted T cells, or T cells provided the cDNA or gDNA that made up the material.

The CDR3 has 16 amino acids. V lost 0 bases and J lost 1, with 9 bases in between. Looked up from germline, CDR1 is SGHTA and CDR2 is FQGNSA. Original processing notes: Reference gene primer amplification in the assay estimated nucleated cell counts. The protocol was immunoSEQ multiplex PCR, while the TCRdb copy is restricted to in-frame clones and leaves out a portion. That table is the source of V, J and clone size, and D and trimming were worked out from the DNA. The sample shows 200,000 to 250,000 clones, around 80% of them seen only once. The rearrangement links TRBV7-2 to TRBJ2-2; perhaps TRBD2 as D (5 bases). Sequencing input: peripheral blood. The receptor comes from a woman aged 25 to 39 with COVID-19, enrolled during active disease. CDR3 protein: CASSLALLENTGELFF. CDR3 nucleotide sequence: TGTGCCAGCAGCTTAGCGCTACTAGAGAACACCGGGGAGCTGTTTTTT.